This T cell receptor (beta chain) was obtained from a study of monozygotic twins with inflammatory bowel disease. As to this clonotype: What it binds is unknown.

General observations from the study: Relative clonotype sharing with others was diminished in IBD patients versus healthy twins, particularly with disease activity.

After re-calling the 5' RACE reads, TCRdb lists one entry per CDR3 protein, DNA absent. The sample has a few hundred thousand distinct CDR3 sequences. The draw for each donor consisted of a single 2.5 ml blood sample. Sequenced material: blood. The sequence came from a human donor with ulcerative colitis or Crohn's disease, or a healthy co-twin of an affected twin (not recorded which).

CDR3 amino acids: CASTSYGGQNTGELFF. The rearrangement uses TRBV7-3 and TRBJ2-2; without DNA, the TCRdb call of TRBD1 cannot be checked. The germline V gene has CDR1 SGHTA and CDR2 FQGTGA. The CDR3 runs 16 residues.